This T cell receptor beta chain was found in a study of cytomegalovirus exposure and HLA in healthy donors. PCR amplification relied on 60 Vbeta primers (plus 13 Jbeta primers). The data were produced by immunoSEQ multiplex PCR, yet TCRdb's version contains in-frame clones alone and is incomplete. The sample contains about 60,000 clones, around 87% of which appear only once. Trimming pared 3 bases from V and 0 bases from J, leaving 8 bases between. There are 14 residues in the CDR3. CDR1 and CDR2 from the germline V gene are LNHDA and SQIVND (reference sequence). Study-wide results and caveats: Clonal expansion was found to be greater in HLA-associated TCR beta chains than in equally common others in a later analysis.

A word on this clone: Its cognate antigen is unknown.

Source material: PBMCs. V gene TRBV19 combines with J gene TRBJ1-1, with TRBD1 as a possible D gene (5 bases). This sequence was found in a man aged 18 to 35 in good health and CMV-seronegative. The CDR3 region is CASSMGLLNTEAFF. CDR3 in DNA: TGTGCCAGTAGTATGGGACTGCTGAACACTGAAGCTTTCTTT.